One sample yielded the 18 T cell receptor beta chains listed below, sequenced in a study of CD8+ T cells in alopecia areata. Once RNA had been extracted, it was reverse transcribed into cDNA to act as the sequencing template. Clones were read by immunoSEQ multiplex PCR, and TCRdb kept only the in-frame ones, dropping some. The sample yields around 210,000 clones, approximately 60% seen once. Material for sequencing was CD8+ T cells sorted from blood. These receptors were taken from a human donor in good health.

The chain employs TRBV7-2 and TRBJ1-1; no definite D call. CDR3 length equals 15 residues. Germline CDR1 is SGHTA and CDR2 is FQGNSA. The germline V and J ends were trimmed by 6 bases and 0 bases, with 14 bases remaining between them. The CDR3 protein is CASSEVGTVNTEAFF. The CDR3 nucleotides read TGTGCCAGCAGTGAGGTAGGAACAGTGAACACTGAAGCTTTCTTT.

The chain joins TRBV14 to TRBJ1-1, with a possible D match to TRBD1 (5 bases). This CDR3 spans 13 amino acids. V lost 0 bases, J lost 7 bases, and 9 bases lay in between. The V gene's germline CDR1 is SGHDN and CDR2 FVKESK. The DNA of the CDR3 is TGTGCCAGCAGCCAAGACGGGGGGTATGAAGCTTTCTTT. It specifies CASSQDGGYEAFF.

There are a few counts of this clone. CDR3 amino acids: CASSLEAGWDEKLFF. The CDR3 region has the DNA TGTGCCAGCAGCTTAGAGGCCGGGTGGGATGAAAAACTGTTTTTT. The rearrangement links TRBV7-8 to TRBJ1-4, with no clear D. This CDR3 region has 15 residues. V was clipped by 1 base and J by 6 bases, with 12 bases between them. Germline values: CDR1 SGHVS, CDR2 FQNEAQ.

This sequence joins TRBV7-8 and TRBJ2-7; 12 bases align to TRBD1. The CDR3 is 17 residues long. Looked up from germline, CDR1 is SGHVS and CDR2 is FQNEAQ. J was trimmed by 5 bases and V by 0 bases; bases with no gene match: 8. DNA for the CDR3: TGTGCCAGCAGCTTAGCGGGGACGGGACAGGGGGCTCACGAGCAGTACTTC. Amino acid sequence: CASSLAGTGQGAHEQYF.

The chain employs TRBV11-2 and TRBJ2-1; D may be TRBD1 (6 bases). The CDR3 covers 12 residues. Germline V gene data show CDR1 as SGHAT and CDR2 as FQNNGV. Trimming left V 5 bases short and J 9 bases short, with 11 bases between. In DNA form, the CDR3 reads TGTGCCAGCAGCATCCAGGGGAGTGAGCAGTTCTTC. It is translated as CASSIQGSEQFF. Based on the CDR3 plus reference TRBV11-2 and TRBJ2-1, the full variable domain is EAGVAQSPRYKIIEKRQSVAFWCNPISGHATLYWYQQILGQGPKLLIQFQNNGVVDDSQLPKDRFSAERLKGVDSTLKIQPAKLEDSAVYLCASSIQGSEQFFGPGTRLTVL.

With respect to this clone: One junction end disagrees with the germline gene, perhaps due to a read error. The chain is built from TRBV6-6 and TRBJ2-3; D unresolved. The CDR3 runs 14 residues. Germline CDR1 MNHNY, CDR2 SVGAGI (reference sequence). CDR3 DNA: TGTGCCAGCAGCTACTATATTCGAGCAGATACGCAGTATTTT. Translated: CASSYYIRADTQYF.

The gene calls are TRBV29-1 and TRBJ2-1; D unclear. CDR3 length: 13 residues. Germline V gene lookup returns CDR1 SQVTM and CDR2 ANQGSEA. V gave up 1 base and J gave up 6 bases, with 10 bases separating them. CDR3 DNA sequence: TGCAGCGTTGAAGTAATAGGGCCCAATGAGCAGTTCTTC. Its translation: CSVEVIGPNEQFF.

This chain connects TRBV29-1 to TRBJ1-2; 9 bases align to TRBD1. The CDR3 sequence is 15 residues long. V lost 6 bases, J lost 4 bases, and 12 bases stayed unmatched. Germline CDR1 and CDR2: SQVTM and ANQGSEA. The CDR3 nucleotides are TGCAGCGTCCCGGGACAGGGCCACGGACGCTATGGCTACACCTTC. Its translation is CSVPGQGHGRYGYTF.

The chain links TRBV29-1 to TRBJ2-1, with 10 bases matching TRBD1. The CDR3 length is 12 residues. CDR1 and CDR2 from the germline V gene are SQVTM and ANQGSEA. The V segment lost 7 bases and the J segment 8 bases; nucleotides outside the gene matches: 5. The DNA of the CDR3 is TGCAGCGCTAGGACAGGGGGGGATGAGCAGTTCTTC. It encodes CSARTGGDEQFF.

V usage is TRBV11-2 and J usage is TRBJ2-1; D unclear. The CDR3 is 11 amino acids. Between the trimmed V and J ends, which lost 3 bases and 5 bases, there was a span of 2 bases. CDR1 is SGHAT, CDR2 FQNNGV, per germline. Written as DNA, the CDR3 is TGTGCCAGCAGCTTCAACAATGAGCAGTTCTTC. As protein: CASSFNNEQFF. The whole variable domain, filled in from reference TRBV11-2 and TRBJ2-1, reads EAGVAQSPRYKIIEKRQSVAFWCNPISGHATLYWYQQILGQGPKLLIQFQNNGVVDDSQLPKDRFSAERLKGVDSTLKIQPAKLEDSAVYLCASSFNNEQFFGPGTRLTVL.

This clone is judged medium-sized (0.01 to 0.1%). The chain recombines TRBV6-5 with TRBJ2-3, with TRBD2 matching over 7 bases. Germline V gives CDR1 MNHEY, CDR2 SVGAGI. This CDR3 comprises 15 residues. V dropped 5 bases and J dropped 1; count of bases not matched to a gene: 6. Here the CDR3 DNA reads TGTGCCAGCAGTCCTAGGGCGGGGGGCACAGATACGCAGTATTTT. Its protein is CASSPRAGGTDTQYF.

This clone came up a few times. The DNA of the CDR3 is TGTGCCAGTAGTATAGGTGCAGTGAACACTGAAGCTTTCTTT. It yields the protein CASSIGAVNTEAFF. The rearrangement uses TRBV19 and TRBJ1-1; D is unresolved. V was cut by 1 base and J by 0 bases, with 6 bases left in between. CDR1 and CDR2 from the germline V gene are LNHDA and SQIVND (reference sequence). This CDR3 region has 14 residues.

V gene TRBV13 combines with J gene TRBJ1-2, with a weak D call TRBD1 (6 bases). Trimming took off 5 bases at V and 0 bases at J, with 10 bases between the two ends. CDR3 length equals 14 residues. From germline, CDR1 is PRHDT and CDR2 FYEKMQ (reference sequence). CDR3 amino acids: CASSNGGPNYGYTF. The CDR3 DNA reads TGTGCCAGCAGCAACGGGGGGCCTAACTATGGCTACACCTTC.

The chain recombines TRBV30 with TRBJ2-1; D unclear. V lost 3 bases and J 5 bases, leaving 11 bases between the germline ends. The CDR3 contains 13 residues. Per the germline V gene, CDR1 is GTSNPN and CDR2 is SVGIG (reference sequence). CDR3 coding DNA: TGTGCCTGGAGCGGCGGCATTGACAATGAGCAGTTCTTC. It translates to CAWSGGIDNEQFF.

The rearrangement links TRBV19 to TRBJ2-1, with a tentative D call TRBD1 (6 bases). The CDR3 totals 14 residues. CDR1 LNHDA and CDR2 SQIVND come from the germline V gene (reference sequence). V was shortened by 8 bases and J by 3 bases, with 14 bases between the two germline ends. This CDR3 is CASRRGSIYNEQFF. The CDR3 DNA follows: TGTGCCAGTCGTAGGGGGTCGATCTACAATGAGCAGTTCTTC.

A few counts support this clone. The V and J genes are TRBV28 and TRBJ2-3, with TRBD2 matching 7 bases. The CDR3 length is 15 residues. Per germline, CDR1 MDHEN and CDR2 SYDVKM. With V trimmed by 5 bases and J by 4 bases, 9 bases remained unmatched. CDR3 sequence: CASSLWGGSPDTQYF. The CDR3 DNA reads as TGTGCCAGCAGTCTTTGGGGGGGGAGTCCAGATACGCAGTATTTT.

DNA for the CDR3: TGCGCCAGCAGCCAGGGTGCCCCTGAACTTATCGTTTCACCCCTCCACTTT. Translated: CASSQGAPELIVSPLHF. V is TRBV4-1 and J is TRBJ1-6; D gene unclear. V lost 3 bases to trimming and J lost 9 bases, with 21 bases between them. This CDR3 has 17 amino acids. Per the germline V gene, CDR1 is MGHRA and CDR2 is YSYEKL.

The chain carries TRBV9 and TRBJ1-2, with unresolved D. Trimming removed 10 bases from V and 8 bases from J, with 9 bases in between. The CDR3 length is 9 residues. Germline V gene data show CDR1 as SGDLS and CDR2 as YYNGEE. The CDR3 coding sequence is TGTGCCGGTCAGGAAGGCTACACCTTC. Its translation is CAGQEGYTF.